The 9 T cell receptor gamma chains given below trace back to one sample, sequenced in a study of intestinal T cells in coeliac disease. Genomic DNA came from ten roughly 4.9-µm formalin-fixed paraffin-embedded scrolls per case. LymphoTrack primers amplified TRG sequences from approximately 0.2 ug of biopsy DNA. TCRdb made new clone calls on the multiplex PCR reads using CATT. Among about 540 gamma-chain clones, around 51% were seen once, and the ten largest hold about 20%. Sequencing input: a duodenal biopsy. Source of these receptors: a human donor with celiac disease.

This clone was counted a few times. The DNA of the CDR3 is TGTGCCACCTGGGGGGATTATAAGAAACTCTTT. It yields the protein CATWGDYKKLF. This sequence joins TRGV4 and TRGJ1 or TRGJ2. Germline CDR1 reads EGSTGY; CDR2 reads YDSYTSSV. With 5 bases clipped from V and 5 bases from J, the junction kept 3 bases outside the gene matches. The CDR3 is made up of 11 amino acids.

This clone is large (0.1 to 1%) in the sample. This rearrangement joins TRGV3 to TRGJP1. The CDR3 is 15 residues long. The junction had 4 bases not matched to a gene; V was cut back by 0 bases and J by 3 bases. In germline, CDR1 is VTNTFY, CDR2 YDVSTARD (reference sequence). The CDR3 region has the DNA TGTGCCACCTGGGACAGGCTGGCCACTGGTTGGTTCAAGATATTT. It yields the protein CATWDRLATGWFKIF.

Only a few counts were recorded for this clone. The V and J genes are TRGV3 and TRGJ1 or TRGJ2. Trimming at V came to 10 bases and at J to 6 bases, leaving 12 bases not matched to a gene. This CDR3 spans 12 amino acids. Germline V gene lookup returns CDR1 VTNTFY and CDR2 YDVSTARD (reference sequence). CDR3 amino acids: CATGTDPYKKLF. Written as DNA, the CDR3 is TGTGCCACTGGGACAGATCCTTATAAGAAACTCTTT.

For this clone: The same CDR3 also results from other DNA sequences found in this sample. J is TRGJ1 or TRGJ2 and V is TRGV2. CDR1 is EGSNGY and CDR2 is YDSYNSKV in the germline V gene. The CDR3 covers 14 residues. With V trimmed by 0 bases and J by 10 bases, 12 bases remained unmatched. CDR3 region: CATWDGPFIIKKLF. The CDR3 nucleotides read TGTGCCACCTGGGACGGGCCTTTTATTATAAAGAAACTCTTT.

Within the sample, this clone is large. The J gene is TRGJP1, the V gene TRGV3. Germline-derived CDR1 and CDR2 are VTNTFY and YDVSTARD (reference sequence). The CDR3 is 13 amino acids. Trimming removed 5 bases from V and 4 bases from J; junction bases left unmatched: 4. The CDR3 DNA reads TGTGCCACCTGGGTCGGCACTGGTTGGTTCAAGATATTT. This sequence encodes CATWVGTGWFKIF.

This chain uses TRGV2 with TRGJ1 or TRGJ2. The ends lost 7 bases at V and 6 bases at J; junction bases unmatched: 12. This CDR3 is 13 amino acids long. Germline V gene data show CDR1 as EGSNGY and CDR2 as YDSYNSKV. The CDR3 region has the DNA TGTGCCACCTGCCCCTCCCGTTGTTATAAGAAACTCTTT. Its translation is CATCPSRCYKKLF.

The V and J genes are TRGV10 and TRGJ1 or TRGJ2. TRGV10 has ORF status, its function being uncertain. V shed 9 bases, J shed 8 bases, and the junction held 14 bases outside the gene matches. This CDR3 is built from 13 residues. CDR3 sequence (DNA): TGTGCTGCGTGCCCTGGGCTCCTTGATAAGAAACTCTTT. Amino acid sequence: CAACPGLLDKKLF.

On this clone: It is unclear where the CDR3 begins or ends on the DNA, so no DNA is shown, and the CDR3 is as TCRdb lists it. J is TRGJ1 or TRGJ2 and V is TRGV11. TRGV11 is an open reading frame whose function is uncertain. Inclusive of both ends, the CDR3 amounts to 15 amino acids. The CDR3 sequence is CTTVPAGILRLKKLF.

The rearrangement links TRGV10 to TRGJ1 or TRGJ2. TRGV10 is recorded as an ORF, its role being uncertain. CDR3 length: 15 amino acids. V was pared by 8 bases and J by 5 bases, with 16 bases of the junction left unmatched. CDR3 in DNA: TGTGCTGCGTGGGATTATATTCTAGGGAATTATAAGAAACTCTTT. Protein product: CAAWDYILGNYKKLF.